The 16 T cell receptor beta chains below come from one sample, sequenced in a study of monozygotic twins with inflammatory bowel disease. Each CDR3 protein gets one entry in TCRdb, which reprocessed the 5' RACE reads and gives no DNA. The listing records 200,000 to 250,000 distinct CDR3 sequences. Material for sequencing was blood. These receptors originate from a human donor with ulcerative colitis or Crohn's disease, or a healthy co-twin of an affected twin (not recorded which).

The chain carries TRBV4-2 and TRBJ1-5; TCRdb outputs TRBD1, but without DNA this stays unchecked. Germline loops: CDR1 LGHNA, CDR2 YNFKEQ. The CDR3 length is 15 residues. CDR3: CASSQDWGRNQPQHF.

The chain has TRBV12-3 or TRBV12-4 and TRBJ2-1; TCRdb outputs TRBD1, but without DNA this stays unchecked. The CDR3 length is 15 residues. CDR3 loop: CASSPGESVYNEQFF.

The chain combines TRBV5-1 with TRBJ2-1. Germline V gene lookup returns CDR1 SGHRS and CDR2 YFSETQ. This CDR3 has 13 residues. The CDR3 loop is CASSLNSYNEQFF.

V usage is TRBV11-2 and J usage is TRBJ1-1. The CDR3 is 14 amino acids. Germline assignment: CDR1 SGHAT and CDR2 FQNNGV. The CDR3 region is CASSLDWAGEEAFF.

The rearrangement links TRBV27 to TRBJ2-7; the D call from TCRdb, TRBD1, cannot be confirmed without DNA. The CDR3 runs 14 residues. Germline lookup yields CDR1 MNHEY and CDR2 SMNVEV (reference sequence). CDR3 region: CASRTAAGPYEQYF.

The chain recombines TRBV12-3 or TRBV12-4 with TRBJ2-7. The CDR3 runs 11 residues. CDR3 loop: CASSLVNEQYF.

The rearrangement links TRBV20-1 to TRBJ2-3; the TCRdb D gene call, TRBD2, has no DNA to confirm it. This CDR3 is built from 11 residues. Germline V gene sequence: CDR1 DFQATT, CDR2 SNEGSKA (reference sequence). The CDR3: CSATLADTQYF.

The CDR3 is CASSSHNIGELFF. The J gene is TRBJ2-2, the V gene TRBV7-2. The CDR3 sequence is 13 residues long. Per germline, CDR1 SGHTA and CDR2 FQGNSA.

The CDR3: CASSFPGQEKTQYF. The V gene is TRBV5-1, the J gene TRBJ2-5; TCRdb returns TRBD1, unconfirmable since there is no DNA. Germline loops: CDR1 SGHRS, CDR2 YFSETQ. The CDR3 is 14 amino acids.

The chain joins TRBV5-6 to TRBJ2-2; TCRdb returns TRBD2, unconfirmable since there is no DNA. The CDR3 spans 16 residues. CDR1 SGHDT and CDR2 YYEEEE come from the germline V gene. CDR3 sequence reads: CASSLVVARGTGELFF. Complete variable domain (other parts from reference TRBV5-6 and TRBJ2-2): DAGVTQSPTHLIKTRGQQVTLRCSPKSGHDTVSWYQQALGQGPQFIFQYYEEEERQRGNFPDRFSGHQFPNYSSELNVNALLLGDSALYLCASSLVVARGTGELFFGEGSRLTVL.

The CDR3 loop reads CASRTDYNSPLHF. The V call is TRBV5-1, the J call TRBJ1-6. This CDR3 has 13 residues. Germline V CDR1 and CDR2: SGHRS, YFSETQ.

The chain carries TRBV5-1 and TRBJ2-3; the D call of TRBD1 rests on TCRdb alone, since no DNA is present to check it. The CDR3 consists of 13 residues. Germline CDR1 SGHRS, CDR2 YFSETQ. The CDR3 sequence: CASSQGGEDTQYF.

J is TRBJ2-1 and V is TRBV20-1; TCRdb's D call, TRBD2, is unchecked because there is no DNA. This CDR3 region has 12 residues. CDR1 and CDR2 (germline): DFQATT, SNEGSKA (reference sequence). This chain's CDR3 is CSAQLAYNEQFF.

This chain uses TRBV20-1 with TRBJ1-6; the D call from TCRdb, TRBD1, cannot be confirmed without DNA. The length of the CDR3 is 14 residues. Looked up from germline, CDR1 is DFQATT and CDR2 is SNEGSKA (reference sequence). CDR3 residues: CSAPTGLKGSPLHF.

The chain joins TRBV27 to TRBJ2-7; TCRdb's D call of TRBD1 is untestable without DNA. The germline gives CDR1 MNHEY, CDR2 SMNVEV (reference sequence). The CDR3 runs 13 residues. CDR3 in amino acids: CASSQRGGYEQYF.

This chain joins TRBV14 and TRBJ2-1. The CDR3 loop spans 13 amino acids. CDR1 is SGHDN, CDR2 FVKESK, per germline. The CDR3 loop is CASSQGLHNEQFF.